The sequence of this TCR beta chain was determined in a study of blood T cell repertoires in COVID-19. Study-level background: Donors in the United States, Italy and Spain gave samples during acute or convalescent COVID-19. Sample material is recorded as cDNA or gDNA derived from T cells, B-cell-depleted T cells, or PBMCs.

Per the original data handling: Reference gene primers were amplified, and this amplification served to estimate nucleated cell counts. Sequenced by immunoSEQ multiplex PCR; TCRdb stores in-frame clones only, minus some. The V and J calls and clone size are taken from that table; D and trimming were inferred from the DNA. The sample has some 57,000 clones, roughly 90% seen once. Germline V lookup: CDR1 SGHKS, CDR2 YYEKEE (reference sequence). CDR3 length: 17 amino acids. The junction had 7 bases not matched to a gene; V was cut back by 2 bases and J by 2 bases. The sample comprised peripheral blood. The sequence came from a man between 60 and 70 years old with active COVID-19. This chain uses TRBV5-5 with TRBJ2-3, with TRBD1 matching over 11 bases. As DNA, the CDR3 is TGTGCCAGCAGCTTATCCGGGACAGGGGGGTTCACAGATACGCAGTATTTT. This codes for CASSLSGTGGFTDTQYF.